The source of this T cell receptor beta chain is a study of blood T cell repertoires in COVID-19. Study details: Both acute and convalescent COVID-19 samples were obtained from the United States, Italy and Spain. Nucleic acid was either cDNA or gDNA, and it came from T cells, B-cell-depleted T cells, or PBMCs.

This clone was picked up one time. This specimen includes other DNA sequences encoding the same CDR3. Original data processing: It was from reference gene primer amplification that nucleated cell counts were estimated. Here immunoSEQ multiplex PCR was the method, and the copy in TCRdb shows in-frame clones only, minus some. V and J calls and clone size are copied from that table; D and trimming were computed from the DNA. The sample includes approximately 91,000 clones, 60% to 85% of them seen just once. V lost 1 base to trimming and J lost 6 bases, with 7 bases between them. Germline V lookup: CDR1 LGHDT, CDR2 YNNKEL (reference sequence). The CDR3 loop spans 13 amino acids.

The chain joins TRBV3-1 (or the pseudogene TRBV3-2) to TRBJ1-5; D uncertain. Sequencing input: peripheral blood. The source is an elderly woman with acute or convalescent COVID-19. The chain's CDR3 is CASSQGGGQPQHF. CDR3 coding DNA: TGTGCCAGCAGCCAAGGGGGAGGTCAGCCCCAGCATTTT.